Listed below are T cell receptor beta chains from one sample, sequenced in a study of vaccination and CD4 T cells after COVID-19. Via MiXCR, TCRdb re-called the PCR reads, giving one row per CDR3 protein. The sample lists nearly 25,000 distinct CDR3 sequences; more than 30% were seen once. No antigens are known for them. The sample here was CD4+ T cells from blood, cultured in vitro, taken about 7 months after SARS-CoV-2 vaccination. These receptors were obtained from a human donor who had recovered from COVID-19. Each CDR3 is given with its conserved first and last residue. A D gene is named only where the DNA matches it firmly. A row's size may be missing; if present it is once, few, many or a size class.

- TRBJ2-4 - TRBV20-1 TGCAGTGCTAGAGATGCGGTAAACATTCAGTACTTC CSARDAVNIQYF
- TRBJ2-3 - TRBV6-2/TRBV6-3 TGTGCCAGCAGGAACCCCTCCACAGATACGCAGTATTTT CASRNPSTDTQYF
- TRBJ2-1 - TRBV6-4 TGTGCCAGCAGTGACTCGGACAACAATGAGCAGTTCTTC CASSDSDNNEQFF
- TRBJ2-5 - TRBV6-5 TGTGCCAGCAGTTACAGGGCGGGAGAGACCCAGTACTTC CASSYRAGETQYF
- TRBJ2-1 TRBD2 TRBV7-2 TGTGCCGGCAGCGCCTCGGGACTAGCGGGAGGCAATGAGCAGTTCTTC CAGSASGLAGGNEQFF
- TRBJ1-1 TRBD1 TRBV7-9 TGTGCCAGCAGCAAAAAGACAGGGTTCGCTGAAGCTTTCTTT CASSKKTGFAEAFF
few TRBJ2-1 TRBD2 TRBV7-2 TGTGCCAGCAGCTCGCGGACTAGCGGGAGTGAGGTGGCGAATGAGCAGTTCTTC CASSSRTSGSEVANEQFF
- TRBJ1-6 - TRBV6-1 TGTGCCAGCAGTGAACCGGGAAGAAATAATTCACCCCTCCACTTT CASSEPGRNNSPLHF
- TRBJ2-7 TRBD1 TRBV19 TGTGCCAGTAGTATACCGGGACAGGGGACCTACGAGCAGTACTTC CASSIPGQGTYEQYF
- TRBJ2-1 TRBD1 TRBV27 TGTGCCAGCAGTTTCGTCGCAGGGGGAGCCTACAATGAGCAGTTCTTC CASSFVAGGAYNEQFF
- TRBJ2-5 TRBD1 TRBV2 TGTGCCAGCCCTGCCGCGCGTACCGGGACAGGCTTAGAGACCCAGTACTTC CASPAARTGTGLETQYF
few TRBJ2-7 - TRBV28 TGTGCCAGCAGAAAACCACAGGGTGTCTACGAGCAGTACTTC CASRKPQGVYEQYF
few TRBJ1-5 TRBD1 TRBV28 TGTGCCAGCATCCCCGGACAGGGGAGGCATCAGCCCCAGCATTTT CASIPGQGRHQPQHF
few TRBJ2-1 - TRBV19 TGTGCCAGTAGTATAGGACGGGCGTACAATGAGCAGTTCTTC CASSIGRAYNEQFF
- TRBJ1-6 - TRBV6-2/TRBV6-3 TGTGCCAGCAGTTACACAGGGATGAATTCACCCCTCCACTTT CASSYTGMNSPLHF
- TRBJ2-7 TRBD2 TRBV19 TGTGCCAGTAGTTTTCGCGGTAGCGGGGCTTACGAGCAGTACTTC CASSFRGSGAYEQYF
many TRBJ2-7 TRBD1 TRBV7-2 TGTGCCAGCAGCCCCTCCCGGGACAGGGACGAGCAGTACTTC CASSPSRDRDEQYF
- TRBJ2-1 - TRBV28 TGTGCCAGCAGTTTTACTAGTCGGAATGAGCAGTTCTTC CASSFTSRNEQFF
- TRBJ1-1 TRBD1 TRBV5-4 TGTGCCAGCAGCTCAGGACAGGATAGGTACACTGAAGCTTTCTTT CASSSGQDRYTEAFF
- TRBJ2-2 TRBD1 TRBV7-9 TGTGCCAGCAGCATACAGGGGACCGGGGAGCTGTTTTTT CASSIQGTGELFF
few TRBJ2-7 - TRBV20-1 TGCAGTGCTAGGATGTGGGCCGAGCAGTACTTC CSARMWAEQYF
- TRBJ2-3 TRBD2 TRBV6-1 TGTGCCACAGGAGGAATAGGAGGCGGGAGGGGAGATACGCGGTATTTT CATGGIGGGRGDTRYF
- TRBJ2-7 TRBD1 TRBV15 TGTGCCACAGGACAGGGCCCCTACGAGCAGTACTTC CATGQGPYEQYF
- TRBJ2-7 TRBD2 TRBV11-1 TGTGCCAGCAGTCCGGGACTAGCGGACTACGAGCAGTACTTC CASSPGLADYEQYF
few TRBJ2-7 TRBD2 TRBV20-1 TGCAGTGCTAGAGATTTTAGGACTAGCCTCTACGAGCAGTACTTC CSARDFRTSLYEQYF
- TRBJ1-5 - TRBV2 TGTGCCAGCAGGGGGGCAATTGGGGGGTATCAGCCCCAGCATTTT CASRGAIGGYQPQHF
- TRBJ2-7 - TRBV6-5 TGTGCCAGCAGTTACGGAAGTCGGGTCCCCTACGAGCAGTACTTC CASSYGSRVPYEQYF
few TRBJ2-4 - TRBV7-9 TGTGCCAGCAGCTTAGGGGCAGGGCTAGCCAAAAACATTCAGTACTTC CASSLGAGLAKNIQYF
- TRBJ2-5 - TRBV10-3 TGTGCCATCAGTTCGGACTCGGATGGGGGCGGGACCCAGTACTTC CAISSDSDGGGTQYF
few TRBJ2-1 - TRBV20-1 TGCAGTGCTAGAGATAGTGGGATCCCCTACAATGAGCAGTTCTTC CSARDSGIPYNEQFF
- TRBJ2-5 TRBD2 TRBV6-5 TGTGCCAGCAGTTACTCGAAAACTAGCGGGAGTCTAGGGGAGACCCAGTACTTC CASSYSKTSGSLGETQYF
few TRBJ2-5 - TRBV6-1 TGTGCCAGTAAAAGGGGACTCCTGGGGAGCCAGTACTTC CASKRGLLGSQYF
few TRBJ2-6 TRBD1 TRBV6-5 TGTGCCAGCAGTTCAGGGGGTTCTGGGGCCAACGTCCTGACTTTC CASSSGGSGANVLTF
medium-sized TRBJ2-5 TRBD1 TRBV7-2 TGTGCCAGCAGCTTGGGACAGGCTAGAGAGACCCAGTACTTC CASSLGQARETQYF
few TRBJ2-7 - TRBV6-1 TGTGCCAGCACCCCGGACGGCGGCTCCTACGAGCAGTACTTC CASTPDGGSYEQYF
few TRBJ2-3 - TRBV24-1 TGTGCCACCAGTGATCCCCCCCAGCGTGGGATAGATACGCAGTATTTT CATSDPPQRGIDTQYF
- TRBJ1-2 TRBD1 TRBV18 TGTGCCAGCTCACCTTTCGGACAGGACTATGGCTACACCTTC CASSPFGQDYGYTF
- TRBJ2-7 - TRBV29-1 TGCAGCGTTGGGGGCGGCTCCTACGAGCAGTACTTC CSVGGGSYEQYF
- TRBJ1-5 - TRBV29-1 TGCAGCGTCGCCAGGGGTAGCAATCGGCCCCAGCATTTT CSVARGSNRPQHF
- TRBJ1-2 - TRBV27 TGTGCCAGCAGTTTAACGTCCAGTACAAACAACTATGGCTACACCTTC CASSLTSSTNNYGYTF
- TRBJ2-3 TRBD2 TRBV20-1 TGCAGTGCCTTTCCGGGACTAGCGGGAGCGAACGCGGTGGCAGATACGCAGTATTTT CSAFPGLAGANAVADTQYF
- TRBJ1-5 - TRBV4-1 TGCGCCAGCAGCCAAGCGATTGGGGGTGGGAATCAGCCCCAGCATTTT CASSQAIGGGNQPQHF
- TRBJ2-1 - TRBV28 TGTGCCAGCAGTTTACCTCTGGGGTCCTACAATGAGCAGTTCTTC CASSLPLGSYNEQFF
few TRBJ2-7 TRBD2 TRBV2 TGTGCCAGCATCCCCGCGGGAGGGTCCTACGAGCAGTACTTC CASIPAGGSYEQYF
- TRBJ2-7 - TRBV20-1 TGCAGTGCTAGTTCGGGGCACGAGCAGTACTTC CSASSGHEQYF
- TRBJ2-7 - TRBV4-2 TGTGCCAGCAGCCAAGTGATCGGGGGCTACGAGCAGTACTTC CASSQVIGGYEQYF
- TRBJ1-2 - TRBV15 TGTGCCACCAGCAGAGTCGGTTCGGGGGACTATGGCTACACCTTC CATSRVGSGDYGYTF